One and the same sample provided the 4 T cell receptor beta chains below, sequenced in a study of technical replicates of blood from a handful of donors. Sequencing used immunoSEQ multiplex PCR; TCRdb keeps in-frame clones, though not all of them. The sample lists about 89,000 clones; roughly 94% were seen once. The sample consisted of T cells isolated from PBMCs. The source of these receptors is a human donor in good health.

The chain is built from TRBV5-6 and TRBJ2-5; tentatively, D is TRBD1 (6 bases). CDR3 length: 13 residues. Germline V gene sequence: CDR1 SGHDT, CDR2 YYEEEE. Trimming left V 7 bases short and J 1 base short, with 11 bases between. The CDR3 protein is CASVLGGQETQYF. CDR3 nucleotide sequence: TGTGCCAGCGTGCTAGGGGGCCAAGAGACCCAGTACTTC.

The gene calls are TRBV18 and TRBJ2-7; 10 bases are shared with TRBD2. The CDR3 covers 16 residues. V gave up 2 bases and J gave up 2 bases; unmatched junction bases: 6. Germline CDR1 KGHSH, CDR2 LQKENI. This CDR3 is CASSPIPGLATYEQYF. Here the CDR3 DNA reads TGTGCCAGCTCACCAATTCCGGGACTAGCGACCTACGAGCAGTACTTC.

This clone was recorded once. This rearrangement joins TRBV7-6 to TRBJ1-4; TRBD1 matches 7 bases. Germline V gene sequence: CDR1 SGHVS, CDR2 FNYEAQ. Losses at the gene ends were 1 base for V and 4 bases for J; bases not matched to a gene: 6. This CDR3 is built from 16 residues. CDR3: CASSLEGGDFNEKLFF. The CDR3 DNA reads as TGTGCCAGCAGCTTAGAAGGGGGCGACTTTAATGAAAAACTGTTTTTT. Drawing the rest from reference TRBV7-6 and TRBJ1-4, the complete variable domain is GAGVSQSPRYKVTKRGQDVALRCDPISGHVSLYWYRQALGQGPEFLTYFNYEAQQDKSGLPNDRFSAERPEGSISTLTIQRTEQRDSAMYRCASSLEGGDFNEKLFFGSGTQLSVL.

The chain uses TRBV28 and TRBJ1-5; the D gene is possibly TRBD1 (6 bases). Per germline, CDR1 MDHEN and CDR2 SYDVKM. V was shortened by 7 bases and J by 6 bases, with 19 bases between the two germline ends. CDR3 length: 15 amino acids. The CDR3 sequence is CASTPEGGAIQPQHF. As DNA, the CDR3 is TGTGCCAGCACTCCTGAGGGGGGGGCGATTCAGCCCCAGCATTTT.